This T cell receptor (beta chain) came from a study of response to subunit inactivated influenza vaccine. A few counts support this clonotype. TCRdb recomputed calls from the RT-PCR reads with MiXCR, one row per CDR3 protein. The sample shows roughly 540,000 distinct CDR3 sequences, under 30% of them seen only once. The CDR3 covers 14 residues. The sample was also linked to a second study, of T cells expressing NK-cell markers. That work contributes: 5'RACE template switching built TCR beta cDNA with unique molecular identifiers. Beta-chain profiling covered CD3+CD56+NKG2C+, CD3+CD56+NKG2C- and CD3+CD56-NKG2C+ sorted subsets. HCMV seropositivity characterized most of the eight sequenced donors, and seronegativity one. In four donors, dominant clonotypes made up 28.3-60.1% of CD3+CD56-NKG2C+ cells. Whether expanded NKG2C+ T cell clones were HCMV specific stayed uncertain.

This TCR came from a man aged 50 to 59 who received an inactivated influenza vaccine. The V gene is TRBV21-1, the J gene TRBJ1-3. TRBV21-1 is given as a pseudogene. The source was CD4+ T cells sorted from PBMCs, collected approximately 13 days after vaccination. The CDR3 here is CASSVQGSGNTIYF. CDR3 DNA sequence: TGTGCCAGCAGCGTACAGGGCTCTGGAAACACCATATATTTT.